The 23 T cell receptor beta chains in this list originate from one sample, sequenced in a study of blood T cell repertoires in COVID-19. Assay used: immunoSEQ multiplex PCR; TCRdb lists only in-frame clones, some missing. The data hold roughly 190,000 clones, with 76% observed a single time. Input material: peripheral blood. The source of these receptors is a woman between 45 and 60 years old with active or convalescent COVID-19.

This rearrangement joins TRBV7-9 to TRBJ2-1; 9 nucleotides match TRBD2. The CDR3 extends over 16 amino acids. The V gene's germline CDR1 is SEHNR and CDR2 FQNEAQ (reference sequence). V lost 7 bases, J lost 0 bases, and 7 bases stayed unmatched. CDR3: CASIIAGAPSYNEQFF. The DNA of the CDR3 is TGTGCCAGCATTATAGCGGGAGCCCCCTCCTACAATGAGCAGTTCTTC.

DNA for the CDR3: TGCAGCGTTGTTGTCCAGGCCTCCGGGGAGCTGTTTTTT. Amino acids: CSVVVQASGELFF. The chain couples TRBV29-1 to TRBJ2-2; D remains unclear. The CDR3 has 13 residues. Deletions cut 4 bases from V and 6 bases from J, with 12 bases between. CDR1 is SQVTM, CDR2 ANQGSEA, per germline.

The chain links TRBV5-6 to TRBJ2-7; D may be TRBD2 (6 bases). The CDR3 sequence is 12 residues long. V dropped 4 bases and J dropped 5 bases, with 10 bases sitting between them. Germline loops: CDR1 SGHDT, CDR2 YYEEEE. As DNA, the CDR3 is TGTGCCAGCAGCCGGGGGTTTCACGAGCAGTACTTC. Its protein product is CASSRGFHEQYF. Full variable domain (rest looked up from reference TRBV5-6 and TRBJ2-7): DAGVTQSPTHLIKTRGQQVTLRCSPKSGHDTVSWYQQALGQGPQFIFQYYEEEERQRGNFPDRFSGHQFPNYSSELNVNALLLGDSALYLCASSRGFHEQYFGPGTRLTVT.

This clone was recorded once. V and J are TRBV5-6 and TRBJ1-4; 8 bases fit TRBD1. Trimming removed 4 bases from V and 7 bases from J; junction bases left unmatched: 9. Germline values: CDR1 SGHDT, CDR2 YYEEEE. The CDR3 is made up of 15 amino acids. The DNA for the CDR3 is TGTGCCAGCAGCCCCCGGACAGGGCAGGGTGAAAAACTGTTTTTT. Translating it yields CASSPRTGQGEKLFF.

The rearrangement links TRBV28 to TRBJ2-1; 9 bases are a match to TRBD1. This CDR3 comprises 16 residues. Germline loops: CDR1 MDHEN, CDR2 SYDVKM. V was pared by 5 bases and J by 5 bases, with 10 bases of the junction left unmatched. The DNA of the CDR3 is TGTGCCAGCAGTCTTCCGGGACAGGGAACTCACAATGAGCAGTTCTTC. Protein: CASSLPGQGTHNEQFF. The full variable domain, in which reference TRBV28 and TRBJ2-1 provide the parts outside the CDR3, is DVKVTQSSRYLVKRTGEKVFLECVQDMDHENMFWYRQDPGLGLRLIYFSYDVKMKEKGDIPEGYSVSREKKERFSLILESASTNQTSMYLCASSLPGQGTHNEQFFGPGTRLTVL.

The chain carries TRBV7-2 and TRBJ1-5, with 8 bases that match TRBD1. Germline assignment: CDR1 SGHTA and CDR2 FQGNSA. The CDR3 runs to 18 residues. Trimming removed 5 bases from V and 0 bases from J; junction bases left unmatched: 12. CDR3 sequence: CASSPRTGLEDSNQPQHF. The CDR3 coding sequence is TGTGCCAGCAGCCCGCGGACAGGGCTCGAGGATAGCAATCAGCCCCAGCATTTT.

This clone has ten or more counts. This chain connects TRBV11-2 to TRBJ2-7, with TRBD1 matching 9 bases. The CDR3 is made up of 13 amino acids. Germline-derived CDR1 and CDR2 are SGHAT and FQNNGV. The junction had 5 bases not matched to a gene; V was cut back by 5 bases and J by 6 bases. The CDR3 is CASSRDRASEQYF. DNA for the CDR3: TGTGCCAGCAGCCGGGACAGGGCCTCCGAGCAGTACTTC.

V usage is TRBV5-4 and J usage is TRBJ2-2; possibly TRBD1 for D (6 bases). The CDR3 runs to 14 residues. V shed 0 bases and J shed 4 bases, with 7 bases lying between them. Germline V CDR1 and CDR2: SGHNT, YYREEE (reference sequence). This chain's CDR3 is CASSLGGLTGELFF. Written as DNA, the CDR3 is TGTGCCAGCAGCTTGGGGGGGCTCACCGGGGAGCTGTTTTTT.

The chain couples TRBV7-9 to TRBJ2-5; TRBD2 aligns across 13 bases. The germline CDR1 and CDR2 sequences are SEHNR and FQNEAQ (reference sequence). The CDR3 length is 16 residues. J lost 5 bases, V lost 3 bases, and 6 bases had no gene match. The CDR3 coding sequence is TGTGCCAGCAGCTTCTCCGGACTAGCGGGAGCCGAGACCCAGTACTTC. It is translated as CASSFSGLAGAETQYF.

This rearrangement joins TRBV5-1 to TRBJ1-1; D gene ambiguous. This CDR3 contains 13 residues. The germline V gene encodes CDR1 SGHRS and CDR2 YFSETQ. The V gene lost 2 bases and the J gene lost 5 bases, with 10 bases spanning the gap. CDR3 nucleotide sequence: TGCGCCAGCAGCTTTGGCGGGGATACTGAAGCTTTCTTT. Protein product: CASSFGGDTEAFF.

This sequence joins TRBV29-1 and TRBJ2-7; D is perhaps TRBD2 (6 bases). The V end lost 4 bases, the J end lost 4 bases, and 17 bases lay between the germline ends. There are 14 residues in the CDR3. Germline values: CDR1 SQVTM, CDR2 ANQGSEA. CDR3 amino acids: CSVVEVWGVYEQYF. CDR3 nucleotides: TGCAGCGTTGTTGAAGTATGGGGGGTATACGAGCAGTACTTC.

The chain is built from TRBV6-5 and TRBJ2-2, with 10 positions matching TRBD2. V trimming: 6 bases; J trimming: 5 bases; junction bases outside the gene matches: 6. Germline lookup yields CDR1 MNHEY and CDR2 SVGAGI. The CDR3 is 15 amino acids. The CDR3 is CASSLLAGRTGELFF. The CDR3 DNA is TGTGCCAGCAGCTTACTAGCGGGAAGGACCGGGGAGCTGTTTTTT.

This clone has only a few counts. CDR3 amino acids: CASSTPGTVNYGYTF. The CDR3 DNA sequence: TGTGCCAGCAGTACACCCGGGACAGTTAACTATGGCTACACCTTC. V is TRBV28 and J is TRBJ1-2, with 7 bases fitting TRBD1. The CDR3 contains 15 residues. Germline lookup yields CDR1 MDHEN and CDR2 SYDVKM. Trimming cost V 5 bases and J 1 base; bases outside gene matches: 7.

This clone turned up a few times. The rearrangement joins TRBV29-1 to TRBJ1-1; D is perhaps TRBD1 (5 bases). CDR3 length: 14 residues. Germline loops: CDR1 SQVTM, CDR2 ANQGSEA. V shed 4 bases and J shed 0 bases, with 12 bases lying between them. CDR3 DNA: TGCAGCGTTGGCCGGGGACTACTGAACACTGAAGCTTTCTTT. It translates to CSVGRGLLNTEAFF. Together with reference TRBV29-1 and TRBJ1-1, the CDR3 gives the full variable domain: SAVISQKPSRDICQRGTSLTIQCQVDSQVTMMFWYRQQPGQSLTLIATANQGSEATYESGFVIDKFPISRPNLTFSTLTVSNMSPEDSSIYLCSVGRGLLNTEAFFGQGTRLTVV.

This chain joins TRBV11-3 and TRBJ2-1; 9 bases align to TRBD1. Germline-derived CDR1 and CDR2 are SGHNT and YENEEA. The J segment lost 4 bases and the V segment lost 5 bases, leaving 3 bases of the junction unmatched. The CDR3 spans 14 residues. In nucleotides, the CDR3 is TGTGCCAGCAGCCGGGGACAGGGTTACAATGAGCAGTTCTTC. The encoded protein is CASSRGQGYNEQFF.

V is TRBV10-3 and J is TRBJ2-3; 7 bases agree with TRBD1. With V trimmed by 11 bases and J by 1 base, 9 bases remained unmatched. This CDR3 is 14 amino acids long. Germline values: CDR1 ENHRY, CDR2 SYGVKD. The CDR3 is CASETGSGTDTQYF. The CDR3 DNA follows: TGTGCCTCGGAGACAGGGAGTGGCACAGATACGCAGTATTTT.

The chain employs TRBV28 and TRBJ1-1; no clear D gene. V was trimmed by 2 bases and J by 11 bases, leaving 18 bases between them. The CDR3 sequence is 14 residues long. Germline V gene data show CDR1 as MDHEN and CDR2 as SYDVKM. DNA of the CDR3: TGTGCCAGCAGTTTAGTTCGTGCCCCAACGAGGGCTTTCTTT. It encodes CASSLVRAPTRAFF.

This clone was observed a single time. Possible read error: a much larger clone is one base away. The chain has TRBV11-2 and TRBJ2-1, with 8 nucleotides matching TRBD1. CDR1 is SGHAT and CDR2 is FQNNGV in the germline V gene. This CDR3 contains 14 residues. V dropped 1 base and J dropped 8; count of bases not matched to a gene: 4. CDR3 nucleotide sequence: TGTGCCAGCAGCTTAGCACAGGGGGTCCATGAGCAGTTCTTC. Its protein is CASSLAQGVHEQFF. Supplemented by reference TRBV11-2 and TRBJ2-1, the full variable domain reads EAGVAQSPRYKIIEKRQSVAFWCNPISGHATLYWYQQILGQGPKLLIQFQNNGVVDDSQLPKDRFSAERLKGVDSTLKIQPAKLEDSAVYLCASSLAQGVHEQFFGPGTRLTVL.

The CDR3 DNA sequence: TGCAGCGCGAGACAGGGGTATAATTCACCCCTCCACTTT. This gives the protein CSARQGYNSPLHF. The chain joins TRBV29-1 to TRBJ1-6, with TRBD1 matching 8 bases. Trimming took 7 bases from V and 4 from J; bases not matched to a gene: 3. This CDR3 is built from 13 residues. Germline V CDR1 and CDR2: SQVTM, ANQGSEA.

This clone was counted a few times. The chain employs TRBV15 and TRBJ2-3; the match to TRBD2 covers 12 bases. This CDR3 region has 22 residues. The germline CDR1 and CDR2 sequences are LNHNV and YYDKDF (reference sequence). The V and J ends lost 0 bases and 8 bases, in that order; junction bases with no gene match: 24. The CDR3 is CATSRDRRGQVLAGGPVSTQYF. CDR3 nucleotides: TGTGCCACCAGCAGAGATCGCAGGGGACAGGTTCTAGCGGGAGGGCCGGTTAGTACGCAGTATTTT.

This rearrangement joins TRBV6-2 or TRBV6-3 to TRBJ2-7, with 10 bases that match TRBD2. Trimming at V came to 0 bases and at J to 7 bases, leaving 6 bases not matched to a gene. Germline assignment: CDR1 MNHEY and CDR2 SVGEGT. The length of the CDR3 is 15 residues. The CDR3: CASSYSSGRAREQYF. The CDR3 nucleotides are TGTGCCAGCAGTTACTCAAGCGGGAGGGCTAGGGAGCAGTACTTC.

Note on this clone: One end of the junction fails to match germline, which may point to a read error. The chain employs TRBV7-7 and TRBJ2-5; maybe TRBD1 (6 bases). This CDR3 comprises 15 residues. Germline assignment: CDR1 SSHAT and CDR2 FNYEAQ (reference sequence). The CDR3 region has the DNA TGTGCTAGCAGCTTGTCACAGGGTGTGTTAGGGACCCAGTACTTC. The encoded protein is CASSLSQGVLGTQYF.

V and J are TRBV27 and TRBJ2-1; 7 bases align to TRBD2. CDR1 MNHEY and CDR2 SMNVEV come from the germline V gene (reference sequence). J was trimmed by 15 bases and V by 5 bases; bases with no gene match: 10. The CDR3 loop spans 12 amino acids. The CDR3 sequence: CASSEHGEGLFF. CDR3 DNA sequence: TGTGCCAGCAGTGAACACGGGGAGGGTCTGTTCTTC.